What follows is one T cell receptor beta chain and its context. The data originate from a study of blood T cell repertoires in COVID-19. Unmatched junction bases numbered 1, after V lost 0 bases and J lost 9 bases. Germline V gives CDR1 PRHDT, CDR2 FYEKMQ (reference sequence). The CDR3 runs 15 residues. Some clones are missing from TCRdb's copy, which holds only in-frame ones; the method was immunoSEQ multiplex PCR. The sample includes approximately 100,000 clones, around 90% seen only once; the top ten take roughly 4.2%. The specimen sequenced was peripheral blood. The chain employs TRBV13 and TRBJ1-6, with 11 bases lining up with TRBD1. This TCR derives from a human donor with COVID-19, enrolled during active disease. The donor label of this sample is uncertain. CDR3 in DNA: TGTGCCAGCAGCTTAGGGGGGACAGGGGGTTCACCCCTCCACTTT. It encodes CASSLGGTGGSPLHF.